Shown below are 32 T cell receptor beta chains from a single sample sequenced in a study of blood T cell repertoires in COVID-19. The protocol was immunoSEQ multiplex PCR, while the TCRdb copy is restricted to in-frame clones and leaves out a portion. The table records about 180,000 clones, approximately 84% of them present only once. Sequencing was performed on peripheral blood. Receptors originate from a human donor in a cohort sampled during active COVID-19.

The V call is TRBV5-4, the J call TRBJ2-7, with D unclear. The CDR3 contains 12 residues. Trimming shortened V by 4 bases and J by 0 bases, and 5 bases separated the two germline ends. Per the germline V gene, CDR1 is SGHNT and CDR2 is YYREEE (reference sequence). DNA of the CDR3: TGTGCCAGCAGCCAAAACTCCTACGAGCAGTACTTC. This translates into CASSQNSYEQYF.

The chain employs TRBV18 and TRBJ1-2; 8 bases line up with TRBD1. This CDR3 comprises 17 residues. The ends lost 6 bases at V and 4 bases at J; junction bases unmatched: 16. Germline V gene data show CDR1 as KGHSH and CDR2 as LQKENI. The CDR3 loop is CASSARDAGQARYGYTF. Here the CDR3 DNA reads TGTGCCAGCTCGGCCCGGGACGCGGGACAGGCCCGCTATGGCTACACCTTC.

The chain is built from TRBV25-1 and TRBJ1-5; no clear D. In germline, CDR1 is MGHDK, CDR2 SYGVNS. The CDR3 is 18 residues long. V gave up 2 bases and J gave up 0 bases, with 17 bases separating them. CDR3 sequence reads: CASSEGRAGRYSNQPQHF. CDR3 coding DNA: TGTGCCAGCAGTGAAGGGAGGGCAGGCCGTTATAGCAATCAGCCCCAGCATTTT.

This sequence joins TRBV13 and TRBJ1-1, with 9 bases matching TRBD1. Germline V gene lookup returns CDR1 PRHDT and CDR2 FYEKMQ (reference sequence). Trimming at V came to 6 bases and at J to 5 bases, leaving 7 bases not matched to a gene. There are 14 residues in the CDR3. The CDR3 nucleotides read TGTGCCAGCAGATTAAACAGGGGGCCTACTGAAGCTTTCTTT. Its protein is CASRLNRGPTEAFF.

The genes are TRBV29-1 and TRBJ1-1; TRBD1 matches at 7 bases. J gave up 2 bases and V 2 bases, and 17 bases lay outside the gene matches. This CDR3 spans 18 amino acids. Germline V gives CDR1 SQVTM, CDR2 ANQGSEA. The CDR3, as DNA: TGCAGCGTTGAACGGGGGACAGTCGGGATTGGGAGAAACACTGAAGCTTTCTTT. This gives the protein CSVERGTVGIGRNTEAFF.

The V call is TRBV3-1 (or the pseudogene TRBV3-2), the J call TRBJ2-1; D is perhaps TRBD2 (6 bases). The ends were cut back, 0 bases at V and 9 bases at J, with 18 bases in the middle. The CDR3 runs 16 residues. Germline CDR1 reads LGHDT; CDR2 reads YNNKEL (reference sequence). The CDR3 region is CASSQDGTSSHLEQFF. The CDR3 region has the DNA TGTGCCAGCAGCCAAGATGGCACTAGCTCACACCTTGAGCAGTTCTTC.

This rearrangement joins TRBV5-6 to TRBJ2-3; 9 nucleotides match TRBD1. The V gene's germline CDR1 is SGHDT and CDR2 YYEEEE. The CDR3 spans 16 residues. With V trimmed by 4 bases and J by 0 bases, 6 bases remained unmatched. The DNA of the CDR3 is TGTGCCAGCAGCAGAGACAGGGGGAAAAGCACAGATACGCAGTATTTT. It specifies CASSRDRGKSTDTQYF.

This chain's CDR3 is CAIRPGTSVGSEQFF. CDR3 DNA sequence: TGTGCCATCAGACCCGGGACTAGCGTTGGAAGTGAGCAGTTCTTC. The gene calls are TRBV10-3 and TRBJ2-1, with 10 nucleotides matching TRBD2. Per germline, CDR1 ENHRY and CDR2 SYGVKD. The V gene end was trimmed by 6 bases and the J gene end by 9 bases; junction bases not matched to a gene: 11. This CDR3 is built from 15 residues.

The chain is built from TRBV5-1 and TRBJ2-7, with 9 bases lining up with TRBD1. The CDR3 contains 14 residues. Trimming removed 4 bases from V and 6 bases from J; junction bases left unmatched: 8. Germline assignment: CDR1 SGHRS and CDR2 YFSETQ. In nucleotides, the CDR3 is TGCGCCAGCAGCCCGGGGGACAGGGTAGGCGAGCAGTACTTC. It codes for CASSPGDRVGEQYF.

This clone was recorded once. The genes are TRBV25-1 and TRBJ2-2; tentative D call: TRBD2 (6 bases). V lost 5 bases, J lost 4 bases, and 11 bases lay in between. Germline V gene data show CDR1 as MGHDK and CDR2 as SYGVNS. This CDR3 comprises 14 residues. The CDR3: CASSTGVITGELFF. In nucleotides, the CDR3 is TGTGCCAGCAGTACGGGGGTTATCACCGGGGAGCTGTTTTTT. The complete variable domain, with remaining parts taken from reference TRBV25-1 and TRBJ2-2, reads EADIYQTPRYLVIGTGKKITLECSQTMGHDKMYWYQQDPGMELHLIHYSYGVNSTEKGDLSSESTVSRIRTEHFPLTLESARPSHTSQYLCASSTGVITGELFFGEGSRLTVL.

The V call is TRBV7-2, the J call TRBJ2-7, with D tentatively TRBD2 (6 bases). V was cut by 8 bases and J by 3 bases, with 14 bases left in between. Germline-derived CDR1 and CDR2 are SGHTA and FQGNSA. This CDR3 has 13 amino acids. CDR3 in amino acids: CASQSAGGYEQYF. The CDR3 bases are TGTGCCAGCCAATCGGCCGGGGGCTACGAGCAGTACTTC.

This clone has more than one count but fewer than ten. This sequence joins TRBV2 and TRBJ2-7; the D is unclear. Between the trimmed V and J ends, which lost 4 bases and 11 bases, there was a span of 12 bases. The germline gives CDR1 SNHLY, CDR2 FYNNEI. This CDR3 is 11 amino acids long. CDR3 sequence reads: CASSAGSIEYF. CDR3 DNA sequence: TGTGCCAGCAGTGCCGGGTCCATAGAGTACTTC.

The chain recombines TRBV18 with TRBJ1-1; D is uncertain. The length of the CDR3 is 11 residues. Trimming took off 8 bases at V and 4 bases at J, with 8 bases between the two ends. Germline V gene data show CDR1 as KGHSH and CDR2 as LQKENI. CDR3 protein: CASHQITEAFF. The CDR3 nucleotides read TGTGCCAGCCATCAGATCACTGAAGCTTTCTTT.

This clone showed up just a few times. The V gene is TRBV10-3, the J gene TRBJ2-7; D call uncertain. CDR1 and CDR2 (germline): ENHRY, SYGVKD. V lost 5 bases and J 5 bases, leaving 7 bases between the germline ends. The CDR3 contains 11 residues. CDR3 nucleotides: TGTGCCATCAGTTCAGAGGACGAGCAGTACTTC. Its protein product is CAISSEDEQYF.

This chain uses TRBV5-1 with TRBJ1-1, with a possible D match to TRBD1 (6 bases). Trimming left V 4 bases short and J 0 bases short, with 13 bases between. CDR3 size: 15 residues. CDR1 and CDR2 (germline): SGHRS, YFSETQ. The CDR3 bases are TGCGCCAGCAGCGACGGACAGTTGATGAACACTGAAGCTTTCTTT. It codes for CASSDGQLMNTEAFF.

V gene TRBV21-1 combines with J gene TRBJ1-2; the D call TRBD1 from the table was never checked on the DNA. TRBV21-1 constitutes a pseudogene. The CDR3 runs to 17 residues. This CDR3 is CASSLFAYRGLSYGYTF. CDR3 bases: TGTGCCAGCAGCCTTTTCGCTTACAGGGGTCTTAGCTATGGCTACACCTTC.

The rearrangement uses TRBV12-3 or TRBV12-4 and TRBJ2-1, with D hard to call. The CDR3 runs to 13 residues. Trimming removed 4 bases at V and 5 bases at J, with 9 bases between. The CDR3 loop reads CASSWNSHNEQFF. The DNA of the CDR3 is TGTGCCAGCAGTTGGAACAGCCACAATGAGCAGTTCTTC.

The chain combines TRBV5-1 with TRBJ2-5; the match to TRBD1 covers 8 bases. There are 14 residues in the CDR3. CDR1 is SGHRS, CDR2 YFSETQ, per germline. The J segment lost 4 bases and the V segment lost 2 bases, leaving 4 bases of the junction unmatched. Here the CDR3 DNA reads TGCGCCAGCAGCTTAAAACAGGGGGGAGAGACCCAGTACTTC. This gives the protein CASSLKQGGETQYF.

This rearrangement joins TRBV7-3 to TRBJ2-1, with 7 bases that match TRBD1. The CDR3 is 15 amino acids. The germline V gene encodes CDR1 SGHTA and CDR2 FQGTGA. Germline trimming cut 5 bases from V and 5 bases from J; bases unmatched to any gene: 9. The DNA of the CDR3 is TGTGCCAGCAGCGGAGACAGGGAATCGAACAATGAGCAGTTCTTC. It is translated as CASSGDRESNNEQFF.

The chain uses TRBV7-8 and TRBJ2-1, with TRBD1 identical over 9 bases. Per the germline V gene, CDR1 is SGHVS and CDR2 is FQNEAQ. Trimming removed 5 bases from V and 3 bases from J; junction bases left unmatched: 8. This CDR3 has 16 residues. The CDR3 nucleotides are TGTGCCAGCAGCGAAGGGACAGGGCACAACTACAATGAGCAGTTCTTC. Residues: CASSEGTGHNYNEQFF.

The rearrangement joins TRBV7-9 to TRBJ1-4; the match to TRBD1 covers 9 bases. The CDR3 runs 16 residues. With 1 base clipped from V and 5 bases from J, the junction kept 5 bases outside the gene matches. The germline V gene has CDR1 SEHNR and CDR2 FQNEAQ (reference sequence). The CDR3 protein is CASSLEFGQGNEKLFF. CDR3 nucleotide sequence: TGTGCCAGCAGCTTAGAATTCGGACAGGGGAATGAAAAACTGTTTTTT.

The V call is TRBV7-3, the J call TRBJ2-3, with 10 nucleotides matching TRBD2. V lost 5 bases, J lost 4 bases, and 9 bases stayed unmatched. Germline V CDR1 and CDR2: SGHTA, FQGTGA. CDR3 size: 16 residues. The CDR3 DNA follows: TGTGCCAGCAGCCGGGACGCTAGCGGGGGTTCAGATACGCAGTATTTT. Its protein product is CASSRDASGGSDTQYF. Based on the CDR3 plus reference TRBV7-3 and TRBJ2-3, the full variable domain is GAGVSQTPSNKVTEKGKYVELRCDPISGHTALYWYRQSLGQGPEFLIYFQGTGAADDSGLPNDRFFAVRPEGSVSTLKIQRTERGDSAVYLCASSRDASGGSDTQYFGPGTRLTVL.

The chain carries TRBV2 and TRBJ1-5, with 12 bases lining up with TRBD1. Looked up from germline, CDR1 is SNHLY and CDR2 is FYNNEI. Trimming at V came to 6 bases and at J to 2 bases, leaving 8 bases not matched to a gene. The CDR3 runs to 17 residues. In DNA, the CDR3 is TGTGCCAGCAGCGGGGGGACAGGGGGCGCGGGCAATCAGCCCCAGCATTTT. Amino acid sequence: CASSGGTGGAGNQPQHF.

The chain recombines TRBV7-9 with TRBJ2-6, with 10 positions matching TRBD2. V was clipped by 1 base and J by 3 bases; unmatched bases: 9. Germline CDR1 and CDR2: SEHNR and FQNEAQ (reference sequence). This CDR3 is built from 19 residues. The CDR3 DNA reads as TGTGCCAGCAGCTTAGGGAGCGGGGGGGCTCTGCTTGGGGCCAACGTCCTGACTTTC. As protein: CASSLGSGGALLGANVLTF. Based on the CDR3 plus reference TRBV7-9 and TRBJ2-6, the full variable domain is DTGVSQNPRHKITKRGQNVTFRCDPISEHNRLYWYRQTLGQGPEFLTYFQNEAQLEKSRLLSDRFSAERPKGSFSTLEIQRTEQGDSAMYLCASSLGSGGALLGANVLTFGAGSRLTVL.

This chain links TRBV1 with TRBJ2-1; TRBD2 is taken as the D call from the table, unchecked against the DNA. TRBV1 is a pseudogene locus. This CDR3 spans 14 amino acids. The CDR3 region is CTSRGGRVYNEQFF. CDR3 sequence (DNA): TGCACCAGCAGGGGGGGTCGGGTTTACAATGAGCAGTTCTTC.

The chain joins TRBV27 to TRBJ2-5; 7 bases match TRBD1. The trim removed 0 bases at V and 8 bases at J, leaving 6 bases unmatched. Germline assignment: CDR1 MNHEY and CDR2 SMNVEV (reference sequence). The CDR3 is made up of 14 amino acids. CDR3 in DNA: TGTGCCAGCAGTTTATCGACAGGGTCGATTACCCAGTACTTC. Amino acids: CASSLSTGSITQYF.

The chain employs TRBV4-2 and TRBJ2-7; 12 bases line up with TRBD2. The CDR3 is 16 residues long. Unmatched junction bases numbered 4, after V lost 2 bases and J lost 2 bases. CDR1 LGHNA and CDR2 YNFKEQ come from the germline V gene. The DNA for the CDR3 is TGTGCCAGCAGCCAATCCTCTAGCGGGGGGGCCTACGAGCAGTACTTC. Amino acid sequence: CASSQSSSGGAYEQYF.

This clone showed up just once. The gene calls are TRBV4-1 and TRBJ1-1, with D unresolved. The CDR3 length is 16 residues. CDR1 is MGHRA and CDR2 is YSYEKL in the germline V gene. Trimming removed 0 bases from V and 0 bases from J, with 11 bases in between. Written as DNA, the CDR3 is TGCGCCAGCAGCCAAGATCGTAGAGCAATGAACACTGAAGCTTTCTTT. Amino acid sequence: CASSQDRRAMNTEAFF.

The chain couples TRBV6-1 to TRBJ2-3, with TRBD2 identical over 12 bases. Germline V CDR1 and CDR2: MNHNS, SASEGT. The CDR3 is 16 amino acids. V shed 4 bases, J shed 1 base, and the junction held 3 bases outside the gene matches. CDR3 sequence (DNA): TGTGCCAGCAGTGTAAGGACTAGCGGGGGCACAGATACGCAGTATTTT. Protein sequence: CASSVRTSGGTDTQYF.

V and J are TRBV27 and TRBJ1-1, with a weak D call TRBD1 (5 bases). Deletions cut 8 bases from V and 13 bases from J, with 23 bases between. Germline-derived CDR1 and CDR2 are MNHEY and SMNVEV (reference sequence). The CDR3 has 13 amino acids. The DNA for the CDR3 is TGTGCCAGCGGCAGAGTTGGGGGGATTATAGATTTCTTT. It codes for CASGRVGGIIDFF.

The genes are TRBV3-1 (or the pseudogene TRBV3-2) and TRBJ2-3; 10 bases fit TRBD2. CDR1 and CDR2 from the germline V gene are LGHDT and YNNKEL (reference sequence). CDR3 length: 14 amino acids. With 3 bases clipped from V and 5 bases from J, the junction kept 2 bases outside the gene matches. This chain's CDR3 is CASSHGTSVDTQYF. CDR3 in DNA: TGTGCCAGCAGCCACGGGACTAGCGTAGATACGCAGTATTTT.

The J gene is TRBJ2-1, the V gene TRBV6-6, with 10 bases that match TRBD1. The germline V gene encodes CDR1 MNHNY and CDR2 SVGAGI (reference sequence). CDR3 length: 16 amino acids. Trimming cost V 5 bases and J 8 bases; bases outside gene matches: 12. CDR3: CASSTTPGQGMHEQFF. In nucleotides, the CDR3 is TGTGCCAGCAGTACTACTCCGGGACAGGGGATGCATGAGCAGTTCTTC.